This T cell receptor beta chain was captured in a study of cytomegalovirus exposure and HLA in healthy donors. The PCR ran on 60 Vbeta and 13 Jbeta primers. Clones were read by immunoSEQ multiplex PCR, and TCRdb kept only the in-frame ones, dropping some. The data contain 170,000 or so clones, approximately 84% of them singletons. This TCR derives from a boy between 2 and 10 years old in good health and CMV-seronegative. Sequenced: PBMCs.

The CDR3 loop reads CASGNSPGQPQHF. The CDR3 region has the DNA TGCGCCAGCGGGAATAGCCCAGGGCAGCCCCAGCATTTT. The chain carries TRBV10-1 and TRBJ1-5, with D possibly being TRBD1 (5 bases). Per the germline V gene, CDR1 is WNHNN and CDR2 is SYGVQD (reference sequence). This CDR3 has 13 residues. V was clipped by 8 bases and J by 7 bases, with 15 bases between them.